This T cell receptor beta chain was profiled in a study of blood T cell repertoires in COVID-19. Only in-frame clones appear in the TCRdb table, and some are missing; sequencing was by immunoSEQ multiplex PCR. Of 55,000 to 75,000 clones in the sample, 73% were seen once. The germline V gene has CDR1 SGHTA and CDR2 FQGTGA. Trimming removed 5 bases at V and 8 bases at J, with 14 bases between. This CDR3 comprises 13 residues. This sequence originates from a man aged 60 to 69 with acute or convalescent COVID-19. The source material was peripheral blood. The chain has TRBV7-3 and TRBJ2-3; D perhaps matches TRBD2 (7 bases). CDR3 in amino acids: CASSEGGPGTQYF. As DNA, the CDR3 is TGTGCCAGCAGCGAGGGGGGGCCTGGTACGCAGTATTTT.